The clone carrying this TCR beta chain was observed a handful of times. What it binds is not known. Every donor was a healthy Caucasian. The record originates from a study of identical twins. A single record per CDR3 protein comes from TCRdb applying MiXCR to the 5' RACE reads. Of 750,000 to 950,000 distinct CDR3 sequences in the sample, about 12% are singletons; the top ten hold around 1.5%. Per the germline V gene, CDR1 is MNHEY and CDR2 is SVGAGI. V dropped 6 bases and J dropped 5 bases, with 10 bases sitting between them. This CDR3 comprises 12 residues. Study-wide results and limits: Interpretation of the results relied on cross-sectional statistical analysis and not on following the same donors. Weaker excess twin sharing was seen among beta out-of-frame sequences. Analyses of zero insertions could be partly confounded by invariant MAIT and iNKT cells.

This sample also belongs to another study, concerning yellow fever vaccine responses in identical twins.

The V gene is TRBV6-5, the J gene TRBJ1-1; a weak D match, TRBD1 (5 bases). The sequence came from a woman between 18 and 29 years old in good health. Sequences were obtained from PBMCs. The CDR3 nucleotides are TGTGCCAGCAGGGGCAGGGAGACTGAAGCTTTCTTT. Its protein is CASRGRETEAFF.